The 9 T cell receptor beta chains given below trace back to one sample, sequenced in a study of graft-versus-host responses after intestinal transplantation. Antigen specificity for these receptors is unknown. TCRdb's copy holds only in-frame clones and misses some; the assay was immunoSEQ multiplex PCR. Of about 130,000 clones in the sample, around nine tenths are singletons; the top ten hold roughly 0.15%. The starting material was unstimulated CD4+ T cells sorted from spleen or lymph node cells, obtained before intestinal transplant. Receptors were obtained from a human donor who received an intestinal transplant.

Comment on this clone: At the DNA level, this CDR3 is encoded by other sequences in the same sample as well. The chain is built from TRBV11-1 and TRBJ1-2, with D possibly matching TRBD1 (5 bases). This CDR3 has 14 residues. V lost 2 bases, J lost 4 bases, and 11 bases lay in between. Germline V lookup: CDR1 SGHAT, CDR2 FQDESV (reference sequence). The CDR3 DNA sequence: TGTGCCAGCAGCTTACGGGGCCCCCCCTATGGCTACACCTTC. Encoded protein: CASSLRGPPYGYTF.

The rearrangement uses TRBV2 and TRBJ2-7; 9 positions agree with TRBD1. After removal of 7 bases from V and 0 bases from J, the junction contained 16 bases not matched to a gene. The CDR3 spans 18 residues. The germline gives CDR1 SNHLY, CDR2 FYNNEI. The CDR3 bases are TGTGCCAGCATTAATTTACAGGGGGCACAAGGAAGCTCCTACGAGCAGTACTTC. It codes for CASINLQGAQGSSYEQYF.

CDR3: CASSSSNIETQYF. The CDR3 DNA sequence: TGTGCCAGCAGCTCTTCAAATATAGAGACCCAGTACTTC. The gene calls are TRBV7-3 and TRBJ2-5; D gene unclear. In germline, CDR1 is SGHTA, CDR2 FQGTGA. The CDR3 runs 13 residues. Trimming pared 4 bases from V and 4 bases from J, leaving 10 bases between.

The gene calls are TRBV5-6 and TRBJ1-4, with a possible D match to TRBD1 (5 bases). Germline CDR1 is SGHDT and CDR2 is YYEEEE. The CDR3 totals 15 residues. Trimming pared 4 bases from V and 3 bases from J, leaving 13 bases between. The chain's CDR3 is CASSPNGGSNEKLFF. In DNA, the CDR3 is TGTGCCAGCAGCCCTAATGGGGGGTCTAATGAAAAACTGTTTTTT. Supplemented by reference TRBV5-6 and TRBJ1-4, the full variable domain reads DAGVTQSPTHLIKTRGQQVTLRCSPKSGHDTVSWYQQALGQGPQFIFQYYEEEERQRGNFPDRFSGHQFPNYSSELNVNALLLGDSALYLCASSPNGGSNEKLFFGSGTQLSVL.

J is TRBJ1-2 and V is TRBV6-1, with a weak D call TRBD1 (5 bases). V was pared by 2 bases and J by 2 bases, with 6 bases between. The CDR3 runs to 13 residues. The germline V gene encodes CDR1 MNHNS and CDR2 SASEGT. The CDR3 loop reads CASSEWGNYGYTF. DNA for the CDR3: TGTGCCAGCAGTGAATGGGGGAACTATGGCTACACCTTC.

This clone was observed a handful of times. This chain joins TRBV7-9 and TRBJ1-4; D is possibly TRBD1 (6 bases). The CDR3 has 13 amino acids. CDR1 and CDR2 from the germline V gene are SEHNR and FQNEAQ (reference sequence). The ends were cut back, 3 bases at V and 4 bases at J, with 6 bases in the middle. The CDR3 bases are TGTGCCAGCAGCTTGGGACATAATGAAAAACTGTTTTTT. This gives the protein CASSLGHNEKLFF. Full variable domain (outside the CDR3, taken from reference TRBV7-9 and TRBJ1-4): DTGVSQNPRHKITKRGQNVTFRCDPISEHNRLYWYRQTLGQGPEFLTYFQNEAQLEKSRLLSDRFSAERPKGSFSTLEIQRTEQGDSAMYLCASSLGHNEKLFFGSGTQLSVL.

The chain uses TRBV6-5 and TRBJ2-2, with 8 positions matching TRBD1. Germline CDR1 MNHEY, CDR2 SVGAGI. V shed 10 bases and J 1 base; nucleotides not matched to a gene: 2. The CDR3 consists of 13 residues. CDR3 amino acids: CAIGQGNTGELFF. CDR3 in DNA: TGTGCCATCGGACAGGGGAACACCGGGGAGCTGTTTTTT.

The chain couples TRBV4-2 to TRBJ2-1, with 7 bases identical to TRBD1. V shed 1 base and J 8 bases; nucleotides not matched to a gene: 8. Per germline, CDR1 LGHNA and CDR2 YNFKEQ. This CDR3 contains 15 residues. As DNA, the CDR3 is TGTGCCAGCAGCCAAGGACAGGGTGGGGGCGATGAGCAGTTCTTC. This encodes CASSQGQGGGDEQFF.

CDR3 coding DNA: TGCGCCAGCAGTGAGCGACCAGCGGTCTCCTACGAGCAGTACTTC. Translating it yields CASSERPAVSYEQYF. The chain recombines TRBV10-1 with TRBJ2-7, with D possibly TRBD2 on 5 matching bases. Germline V gene sequence: CDR1 WNHNN, CDR2 SYGVQD (reference sequence). Deletions cut 2 bases from V and 0 bases from J, with 11 bases between. The CDR3 has 15 amino acids.